This T cell receptor beta chain came from a study of Tregs in tolerant kidney transplant recipients. CD4+CD25+CD127- Tregs, CD4+CD25- non-Tregs, CD4 and CD8 cells were sorted. Sequencing used immunoSEQ multiplex PCR; TCRdb keeps in-frame clones, though not all of them. The sample records about 88,000 clones, roughly nine tenths being singletons. Germline CDR1 SGHTA, CDR2 FQGTGA. The CDR3 runs to 15 residues. V lost 4 bases and J 4 bases, leaving 13 bases between the germline ends. For this clone: Its antigen remains unidentified.

Study-level results: Biological reproducibility was not directly addressed in this study. Few patients were studied, so findings need validation in larger groups.

Sequencing was done on a sample of CD8+ T cells from blood. This clonotype was obtained from a human donor in good health. The chain carries TRBV7-3 and TRBJ2-2; no definite D call. In nucleotides, the CDR3 is TGTGCCAGCAGCTCTGTCCCGTGGGGCACCGGGGAGCTGTTTTTT. Translation: CASSSVPWGTGELFF.